These T cell receptor beta chains were read from a single sample in a study of identical twins' blood T cells. Using its own MiXCR run on the 5' RACE reads, TCRdb lists one record per CDR3 protein. The sample has about 370,000 distinct CDR3 sequences, over 25% seen once. Sequencing was performed on PBMCs. These receptors were collected from a woman aged 18-49 years in good health. Both conserved end residues are part of each CDR3. The size field is filled for only some rows; it gives once, few, many or a size class.

TRBV20-1,many,TRBJ2-1,CSATLAGARNNEQFF
TRBV29-1,few,TRBJ2-3,CSVEWRSTDTQYF
TRBV20-1,-,TRBJ2-1,CSARKTSGSAYEQFF
TRBV27,few,TRBJ1-2,CASSLDSRGGVNGYTF
TRBV27,-,TRBJ2-2,CASSYHRITGELFF
TRBV12-5,-,TRBJ1-1,CTSGLVLGQGALNTEAFF
TRBV20-1,-,TRBJ2-7,CSAHPIQGARDEQYF
TRBV10-3,many,TRBJ2-3,CAISERDNPDTQYF
TRBV18,many,TRBJ2-5,CASSPGYQETQYF
TRBV6-6,few,TRBJ1-5,CAAVGGSNQPQHF
TRBV13,-,TRBJ1-1,CASGRIGDMLPEAFF
TRBV20-1,many,TRBJ1-2,CSASRIFGGWYTF
TRBV6-5,-,TRBJ1-1,CASTPTGATEAFF
TRBV27,-,TRBJ2-3,CASSTLGADTQYF
TRBV19,few,TRBJ2-1,CASSPGLAEQFF
TRBV27,-,TRBJ2-1,CASSSQLAGGNYNEQFF
TRBV19,-,TRBJ1-2,CASTKDRGYGYTF
TRBV19,-,TRBJ1-5,CASKRQGATEPQHF
TRBV20-1,few,TRBJ1-2,CSARIWGGGYTF
TRBV5-1,few,TRBJ2-1,CASSLAGGRSFYEQFF
TRBV20-1,-,TRBJ2-1,CSASGQVYGEQFF
TRBV13,-,TRBJ2-1,CASSSYFDSYNEQFF
TRBV10-3,few,TRBJ2-1,CATTPSGSEQFF
TRBV10-3,-,TRBJ2-3,CAVRDISSTDTQYF
TRBV27,-,TRBJ1-2,CASSSGTGYDGYTF
TRBV29-1,-,TRBJ1-4,CSVGTFNEKLFF
TRBV18,-,TRBJ2-2,CASSPPGGSTGELFF
TRBV30,few,TRBJ1-3,CAWSTGSSGSTIYF
TRBV4-2,few,TRBJ1-1,CASSPIPNTEAFF
TRBV5-6,few,TRBJ1-5,CASSSRTATITDQPQHF
TRBV20-1,few,TRBJ1-4,CSARVQGLREKLFF
TRBV20-1,-,TRBJ1-1,CSAKSGSEGNTEAFF
TRBV18,few,TRBJ2-2,CASSPKNTGELFF
TRBV7-8,few,TRBJ2-1,CAILPNILLAGEDNEQFF
TRBV20-1,-,TRBJ1-5,CSARGHYSNQPQHF